Listed below are T cell receptor beta chains from one sample, sequenced in a study of blood T cell repertoires in COVID-19. Here immunoSEQ multiplex PCR was the method, and the copy in TCRdb shows in-frame clones only, minus some. Here the sample spans under 300,000 clones, 70% to 90% being singletons. The sequencing input was PBMCs or T cells enriched from blood (not recorded which). These receptors were obtained from a woman aged 45-65 years who had recovered from COVID-19. Each CDR3 is given with its conserved first and last residue. D genes are given only for firm matches. Rows may omit the clone size; those that give it use once, few, many or a size class.

J gene | D gene | V gene | clone size | CDR3 protein | CDR3 DNA
TRBJ2-3 | TRBD1 | TRBV2 | . | CASRGTGGRADTQYF | TGTGCCAGCAGGGGGACAGGGGGCAGGGCAGATACGCAGTATTTT
TRBJ2-1 | . | TRBV7-2 | . | CASSFSGEAYNEQFF | TGTGCCAGCAGCTTTTCAGGGGAAGCCTACAATGAGCAGTTCTTC
TRBJ1-2 | . | TRBV27 | once | CASSTPKREIYTF | TGTGCCAGCAGTACCCCAAAGAGGGAGATATACACCTTC
TRBJ2-2 | TRBD1 | TRBV5-1 | . | CASSPGGNTGELFF | TGCGCCAGCAGCCCAGGGGGGAACACCGGGGAGCTGTTTTTT
TRBJ2-7 | . | TRBV25-1 | . | CASRETGTYEQYF | TGTGCCAGCAGGGAGACAGGCACCTACGAGCAGTACTTC
TRBJ2-2 | TRBD2 | TRBV2 | . | CASSDSGRANTGELFF | TGTGCCAGCAGTGATAGCGGGAGGGCCAACACCGGGGAGCTGTTTTTT
TRBJ2-7 | . | TRBV27 | . | CASSLFWGDEQYF | TGTGCCAGCAGTTTATTCTGGGGGGACGAGCAGTACTTC
TRBJ2-1 | TRBD2 | TRBV3-1/TRBV3-2 | once | CASSRLAGGHNEQFF | TGTGCCAGCAGCCGACTAGCGGGAGGCCACAATGAGCAGTTCTTC
TRBJ1-1 | . | TRBV3-1/TRBV3-2 | once | CASSPREGGLGEAFF | TGTGCCAGCAGCCCTCGGGAGGGGGGGCTTGGTGAAGCTTTCTTT
TRBJ2-1 | . | TRBV7-9 | . | CASSFSTGYNEQFF | TGTGCCAGCAGCTTCTCTACAGGATACAATGAGCAGTTCTTC
TRBJ2-5 | TRBD2 | TRBV10-1 | . | CASSNTAGGRETQYF | TGCGCCAGCAGTAATACGGCGGGAGGCAGGGAGACCCAGTACTTC
TRBJ2-1 | TRBD2 | TRBV11-2 | . | CASSLLLAGVGEQFF | TGTGCCAGCAGCTTGTTACTAGCGGGAGTTGGTGAGCAGTTCTTC
TRBJ2-7 | TRBD1 | TRBV19 | few | CASSSPQGSYSYEQYF | TGTGCCAGTAGTAGCCCACAGGGGTCGTACTCCTACGAGCAGTACTTC
TRBJ1-1 | . | TRBV5-1 | . | CASSLYQGSDEAFF | TGCGCCAGCAGCTTGTATCAGGGGTCAGATGAAGCTTTCTTT
TRBJ2-6 | TRBD2 | TRBV28 | . | CASSLTGGPYVLTF | TGTGCCAGCAGTTTAACGGGAGGACCGTACGTCCTGACTTTC
TRBJ1-6 | . | TRBV28 | . | CASSFPRQGNSPLHF | TGTGCCAGCAGTTTCCCCCGGCAGGGGAATTCACCCCTCCACTTT
TRBJ2-2 | . | TRBV15 | once | CATSRDLHTNTGELFF | TGTGCCACCAGCAGAGATTTACACACGAACACCGGGGAGCTGTTTTTT
TRBJ2-5 | TRBD1 | TRBV5-1 | . | CASSFPPTGGMETQYF | TGCGCCAGCAGCTTCCCACCGACAGGGGGCATGGAGACCCAGTACTTC
TRBJ2-7 | TRBD1 | TRBV19 | . | CASSVDRAFGEQYF | TGTGCCAGTAGCGTGGACAGGGCATTTGGCGAGCAGTACTTC
TRBJ1-1 | TRBD1 | TRBV19 | few | CATRTWDSMNTEAFF | TGTGCCACTAGGACTTGGGACAGTATGAACACTGAAGCTTTCTTT
TRBJ2-1 | TRBD2 | TRBV7-9 | . | CASSRGLAGDGDEQFF | TGTGCCAGCAGCCGCGGACTAGCGGGAGATGGCGATGAGCAGTTCTTC
TRBJ2-1 | TRBD2 | TRBV5-4 | . | CASSLDSGSFDEQFF | TGTGCCAGCAGCTTGGATAGCGGGAGCTTCGATGAGCAGTTCTTC
TRBJ2-5 | . | TRBV7-3 | . | CASSLTGVDPETQYF | TGTGCCAGCAGCTTGACGGGAGTAGATCCGGAGACCCAGTACTTC
TRBJ2-6 | . | TRBV18 | . | CASSPVQGSGANVLTF | TGTGCCAGCTCACCAGTGCAGGGCTCTGGGGCCAACGTCCTGACTTTC
TRBJ2-5 | TRBD2 | TRBV4-1 | . | CARSRLAGTQETQYF | TGCGCCCGCAGCCGACTAGCGGGGACACAAGAGACCCAGTACTTC
TRBJ2-2 | TRBD1 | TRBV7-9 | few | CASSNQGAPNTGELFF | TGTGCCAGCAGCAACCAGGGGGCTCCGAACACCGGGGAGCTGTTTTTT
TRBJ2-7 | TRBD1 | TRBV30 | . | CAWTRQGSSYEQYF | TGTGCCTGGACAAGACAGGGCAGCTCCTACGAGCAGTACTTC
TRBJ2-2 | . | TRBV5-6 | once | CASSPTGDLDTGELFF | TGTGCCAGCAGCCCGACGGGGGATCTCGACACCGGGGAGCTGTTTTTT
TRBJ1-1 | . | TRBV28 | once | CASSLRGIMNTEAFF | TGTGCCAGCAGTTTAAGGGGAATCATGAACACTGAAGCTTTCTTT
TRBJ1-5 | TRBD1 | TRBV30 | . | CAWSGGTGQQPQHF | TGTGCCTGGAGTGGGGGGACAGGGCAACAGCCCCAGCATTTT
TRBJ1-6 | TRBD1 | TRBV6-5 | once | CASSYSPTGDSPLHF | TGTGCCAGCAGTTACTCGCCGACAGGGGATTCACCCCTCCACTTT
TRBJ2-1 | . | TRBV12-5 | . | CASGLETGTEQFF | TGTGCTAGTGGTTTGGAAACAGGTACTGAGCAGTTCTTC
TRBJ1-2 | . | TRBV28 | . | CASSTPIEGYTF | TGTGCCAGCAGTACCCCTATTGAGGGCTACACCTTC